The present T cell receptor beta chain was sequenced within a study of metastatic and nonmetastatic thyroid tumors. Study-level findings and limits: Relative to benign nodules, malignant thyroid tumors were reportedly characterized by significantly elevated TCR beta diversity in blood and tumor.

Ahead of thyroid surgery, no patient had received treatment of any kind. Judged by abundance, this clone is medium-sized (0.01 to 0.1%). Its target is unknown. TCRdb re-clonotyped the PCR reads through MiXCR. This table has 9,000 to 9,500 clones, around 28% appearing once. Germline V gene lookup returns CDR1 SGHDT and CDR2 YYEEEE. V dropped 7 bases and J dropped 2; count of bases not matched to a gene: 6. CDR3 length: 13 residues. Sequencing was performed on tumor tissue. The rearrangement joins TRBV5-6 to TRBJ2-7; 7 bases agree with TRBD1. This TCR came from a female donor with papillary thyroid cancer or a benign thyroid nodule (not recorded which). Some clones in this sample may be carry-over from other donors' samples. CDR3: CASRDRGAYEQYF. As DNA, the CDR3 is TGTGCCAGCCGGGACAGAGGAGCCTACGAGCAGTACTTC. Full variable domain (missing parts from reference TRBV5-6 and TRBJ2-7): DAGVTQSPTHLIKTRGQQVTLRCSPKSGHDTVSWYQQALGQGPQFIFQYYEEEERQRGNFPDRFSGHQFPNYSSELNVNALLLGDSALYLCASRDRGAYEQYFGPGTRLTVT.